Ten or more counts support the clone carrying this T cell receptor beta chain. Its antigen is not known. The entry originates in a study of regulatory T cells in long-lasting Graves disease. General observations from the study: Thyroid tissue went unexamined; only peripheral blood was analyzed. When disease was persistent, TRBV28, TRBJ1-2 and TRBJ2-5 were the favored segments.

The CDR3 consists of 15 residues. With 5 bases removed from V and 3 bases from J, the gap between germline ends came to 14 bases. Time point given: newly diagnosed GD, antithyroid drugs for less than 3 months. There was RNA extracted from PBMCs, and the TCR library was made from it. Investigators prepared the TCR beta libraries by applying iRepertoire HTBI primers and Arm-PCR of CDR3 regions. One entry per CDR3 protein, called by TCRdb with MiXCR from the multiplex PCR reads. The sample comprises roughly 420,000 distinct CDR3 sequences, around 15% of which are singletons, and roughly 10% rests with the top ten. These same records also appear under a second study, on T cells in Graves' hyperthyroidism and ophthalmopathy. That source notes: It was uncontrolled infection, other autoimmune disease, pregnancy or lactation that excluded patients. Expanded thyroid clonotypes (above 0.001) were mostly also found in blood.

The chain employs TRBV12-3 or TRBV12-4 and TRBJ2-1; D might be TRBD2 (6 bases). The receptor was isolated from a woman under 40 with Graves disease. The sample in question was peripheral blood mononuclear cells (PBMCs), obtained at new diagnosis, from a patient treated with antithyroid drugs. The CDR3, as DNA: TGTGCCAGCAGTACCCGACCGGGACTCTACAATGAGCAGTTCTTC. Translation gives CASSTRPGLYNEQFF.